This TCR beta chain was sequenced during a study of response to subunit inactivated influenza vaccine. Of note for this clonotype: Its antigen is not known.

Study-wide findings and caveats: Authors suggested each seasonal flu vaccination may recruit only limited numbers of new T cells.

The CDR3 runs 14 residues. The V and J ends lost 0 bases and 4 bases respectively, with 10 bases between them. The germline V gene encodes CDR1 SGHRS and CDR2 YFSETQ. TCRdb analysed the RT-PCR reads with MiXCR anew, one entry per CDR3 protein. The sample consists of approximately 500,000 distinct CDR3 sequences, around 13% of them appearing once. This sequence was found in a man in his forties or fifties who received an inactivated influenza vaccine. The specimen comprised PBMCs from blood, sampled 45 days after vaccination. The rearrangement uses TRBV5-1 and TRBJ2-5; D gene ambiguous. CDR3 DNA sequence: TGCGCCAGCAGCTTGGGAGGAGTAGCAGAGACCCAGTACTTC. Translated, it gives CASSLGGVAETQYF.